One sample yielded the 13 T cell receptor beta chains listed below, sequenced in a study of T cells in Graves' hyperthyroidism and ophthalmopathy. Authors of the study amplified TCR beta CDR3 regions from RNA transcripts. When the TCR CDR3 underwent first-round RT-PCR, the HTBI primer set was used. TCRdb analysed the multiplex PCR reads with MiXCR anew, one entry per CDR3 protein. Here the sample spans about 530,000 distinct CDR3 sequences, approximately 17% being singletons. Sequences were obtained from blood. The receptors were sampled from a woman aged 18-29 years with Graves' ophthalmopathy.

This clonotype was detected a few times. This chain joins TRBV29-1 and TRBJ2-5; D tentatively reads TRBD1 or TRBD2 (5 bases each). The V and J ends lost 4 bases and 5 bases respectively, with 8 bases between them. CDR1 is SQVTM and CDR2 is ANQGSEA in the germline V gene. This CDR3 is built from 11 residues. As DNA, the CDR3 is TGCAGCGTTGGGGGGACGGAGACCCAGTACTTC. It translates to CSVGGTETQYF.

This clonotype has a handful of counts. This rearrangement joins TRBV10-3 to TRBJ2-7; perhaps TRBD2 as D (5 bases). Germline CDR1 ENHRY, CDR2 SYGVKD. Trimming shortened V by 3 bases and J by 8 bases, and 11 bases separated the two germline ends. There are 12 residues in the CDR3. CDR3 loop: CAISDLAFKQYF. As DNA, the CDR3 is TGTGCCATCAGTGACTTAGCGTTCAAGCAGTACTTC.

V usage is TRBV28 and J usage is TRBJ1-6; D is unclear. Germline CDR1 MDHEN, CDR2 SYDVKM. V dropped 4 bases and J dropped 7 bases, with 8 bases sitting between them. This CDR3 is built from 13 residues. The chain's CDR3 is CASSWKQNSPLHF. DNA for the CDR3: TGTGCCAGCAGTTGGAAACAGAATTCACCCCTCCACTTT.

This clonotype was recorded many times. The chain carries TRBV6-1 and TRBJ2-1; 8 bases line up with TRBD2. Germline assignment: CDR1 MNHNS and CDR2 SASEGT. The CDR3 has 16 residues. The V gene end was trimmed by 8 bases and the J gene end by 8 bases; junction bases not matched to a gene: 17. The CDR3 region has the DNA TGTGCCAGCGGTAGTAGGGCGGGAGGTAATGAATATGAGCAGTTCTTC. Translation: CASGSRAGGNEYEQFF.

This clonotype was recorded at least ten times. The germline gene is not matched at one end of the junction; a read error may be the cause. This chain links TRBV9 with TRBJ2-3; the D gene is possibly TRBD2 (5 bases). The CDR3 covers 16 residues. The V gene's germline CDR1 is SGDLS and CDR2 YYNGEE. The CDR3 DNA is TGTGCCAGCAGCGGAGGAGGCCGCGTCAGCACAGACACGCAGTATTTT. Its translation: CASSGGGRVSTDTQYF. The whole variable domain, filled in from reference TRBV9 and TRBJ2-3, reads DSGVTQTPKHLITATGQRVTLRCSPRSGDLSVYWYQQSLDQGLQFLIQYYNGEERAKGNILERFSAQQFPDLHSELNLSSLELGDSALYFCASSGGGRVSTDTQYFGPGTRLTVL.

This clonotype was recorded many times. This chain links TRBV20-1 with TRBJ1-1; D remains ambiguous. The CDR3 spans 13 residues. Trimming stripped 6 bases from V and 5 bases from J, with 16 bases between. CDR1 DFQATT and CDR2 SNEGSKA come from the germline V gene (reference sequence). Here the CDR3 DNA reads TGCAGTGCCAACCCCCTATTAGGAACTGAAGCTTTCTTT. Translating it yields CSANPLLGTEAFF.

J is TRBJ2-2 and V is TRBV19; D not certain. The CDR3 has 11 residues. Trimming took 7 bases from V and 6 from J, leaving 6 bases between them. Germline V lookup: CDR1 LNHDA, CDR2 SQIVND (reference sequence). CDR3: CASTTAGELFF. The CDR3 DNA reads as TGTGCCAGTACCACCGCCGGGGAGCTGTTTTTT.

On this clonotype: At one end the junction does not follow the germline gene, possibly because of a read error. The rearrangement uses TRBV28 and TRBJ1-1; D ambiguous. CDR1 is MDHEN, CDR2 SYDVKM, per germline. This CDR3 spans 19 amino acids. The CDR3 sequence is CASGPPAGATTHTRIEASF. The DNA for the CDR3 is TGTGCCAGCGGTCCACCAGCGGGCGCAACCACCCACACTCGAATTGAAGCTTCCTTT. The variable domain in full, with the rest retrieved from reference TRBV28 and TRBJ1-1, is DVKVTQSSRYLVKRTGEKVFLECVQDMDHENMFWYRQDPGLGLRLIYFSYDVKMKEKGDIPEGYSVSREKKERFSLILESASTNQTSMYLCASGPPAGATTHTRIEASFGQGTRLTVV.

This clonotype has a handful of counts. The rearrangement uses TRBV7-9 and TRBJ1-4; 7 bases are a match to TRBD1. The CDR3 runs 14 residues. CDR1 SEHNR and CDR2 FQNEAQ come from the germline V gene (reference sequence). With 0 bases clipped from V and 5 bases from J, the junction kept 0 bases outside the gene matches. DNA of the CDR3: TGTGCCAGCAGCTTAGCGGGACAGAATGAAAAACTGTTTTTT. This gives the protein CASSLAGQNEKLFF.

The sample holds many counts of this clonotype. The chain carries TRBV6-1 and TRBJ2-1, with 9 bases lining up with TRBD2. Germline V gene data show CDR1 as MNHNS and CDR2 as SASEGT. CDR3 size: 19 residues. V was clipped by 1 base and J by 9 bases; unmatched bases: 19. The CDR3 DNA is TGTGCCAGCAGTGAAGGCCCTGCAGGGTGGGGCGGGAGGGCCGGTGAGCAGTTCTTC. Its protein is CASSEGPAGWGGRAGEQFF.

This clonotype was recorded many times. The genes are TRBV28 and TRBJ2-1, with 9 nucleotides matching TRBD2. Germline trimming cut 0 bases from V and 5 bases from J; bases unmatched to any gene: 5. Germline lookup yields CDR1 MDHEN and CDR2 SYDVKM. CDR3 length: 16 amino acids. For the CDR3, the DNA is TGTGCCAGCAGTTTATGGCTAGCGGGAATTCACAATGAGCAGTTCTTC. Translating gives CASSLWLAGIHNEQFF.

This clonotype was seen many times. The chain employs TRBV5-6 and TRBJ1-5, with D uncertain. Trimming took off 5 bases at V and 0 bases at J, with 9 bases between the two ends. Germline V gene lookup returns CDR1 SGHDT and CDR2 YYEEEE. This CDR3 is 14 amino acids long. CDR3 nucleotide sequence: TGTGCCAGCAGTTTACTAGGTAGCAATCAGCCCCAGCATTTT. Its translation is CASSLLGSNQPQHF. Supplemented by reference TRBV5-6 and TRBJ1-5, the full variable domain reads DAGVTQSPTHLIKTRGQQVTLRCSPKSGHDTVSWYQQALGQGPQFIFQYYEEEERQRGNFPDRFSGHQFPNYSSELNVNALLLGDSALYLCASSLLGSNQPQHFGDGTRLSIL.

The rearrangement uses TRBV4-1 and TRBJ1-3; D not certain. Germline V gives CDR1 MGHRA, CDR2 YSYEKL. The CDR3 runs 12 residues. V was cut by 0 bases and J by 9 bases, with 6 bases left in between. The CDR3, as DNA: TGCGCCAGCAGCCAAGATGTGACCACCATATATTTT. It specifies CASSQDVTTIYF.